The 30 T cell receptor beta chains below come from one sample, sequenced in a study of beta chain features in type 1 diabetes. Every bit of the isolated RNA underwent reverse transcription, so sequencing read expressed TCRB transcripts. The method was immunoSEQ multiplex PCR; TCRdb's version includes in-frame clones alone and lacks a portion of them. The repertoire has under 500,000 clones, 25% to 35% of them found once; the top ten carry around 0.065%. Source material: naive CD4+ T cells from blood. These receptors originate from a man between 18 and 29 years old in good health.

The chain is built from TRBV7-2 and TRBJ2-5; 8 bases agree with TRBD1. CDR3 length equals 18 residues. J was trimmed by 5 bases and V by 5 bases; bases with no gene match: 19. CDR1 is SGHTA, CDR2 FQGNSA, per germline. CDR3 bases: TGTGCCAGCAGCCGAGGCCCAGGGGGCAAGGCTACTGTGGAGACCCAGTACTTC. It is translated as CASSRGPGGKATVETQYF.

This CDR3 reads CSGGTGQNYEQYF. CDR3 coding DNA: TGCAGCGGTGGGACGGGACAGAACTACGAGCAGTACTTC. The chain couples TRBV29-1 to TRBJ2-7; TRBD1 aligns across 7 bases. This CDR3 is 13 amino acids long. The trim removed 7 bases at V and 3 bases at J, leaving 9 bases unmatched. The germline V gene encodes CDR1 SQVTM and CDR2 ANQGSEA.

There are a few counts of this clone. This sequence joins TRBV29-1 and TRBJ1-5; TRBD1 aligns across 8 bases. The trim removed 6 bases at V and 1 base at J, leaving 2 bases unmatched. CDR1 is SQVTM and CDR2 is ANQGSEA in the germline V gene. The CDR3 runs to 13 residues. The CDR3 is CSVGQESNQPQHF. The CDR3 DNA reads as TGCAGCGTGGGACAGGAAAGCAATCAGCCCCAGCATTTT.

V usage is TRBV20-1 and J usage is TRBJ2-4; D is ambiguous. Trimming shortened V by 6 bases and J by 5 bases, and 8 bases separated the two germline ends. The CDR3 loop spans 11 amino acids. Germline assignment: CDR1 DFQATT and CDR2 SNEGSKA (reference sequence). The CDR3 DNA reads TGCAGTGCCTTCGCTCAAAACATTCAGTACTTC. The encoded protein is CSAFAQNIQYF.

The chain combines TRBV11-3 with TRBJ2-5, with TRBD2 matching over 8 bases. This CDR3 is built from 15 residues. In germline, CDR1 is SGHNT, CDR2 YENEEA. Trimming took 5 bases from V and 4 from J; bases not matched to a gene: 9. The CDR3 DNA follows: TGTGCCAGCAGCCACCGGGTAGCGGGAACAGAGACCCAGTACTTC. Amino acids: CASSHRVAGTETQYF.

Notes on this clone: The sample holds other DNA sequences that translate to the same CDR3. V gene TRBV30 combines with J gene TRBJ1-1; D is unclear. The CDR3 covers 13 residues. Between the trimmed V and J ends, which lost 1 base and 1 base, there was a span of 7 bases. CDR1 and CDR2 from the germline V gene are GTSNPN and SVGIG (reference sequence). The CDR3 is CAWSGQSNTEAFF. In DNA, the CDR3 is TGTGCCTGGAGTGGCCAGTCGAACACTGAAGCTTTCTTT.

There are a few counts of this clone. CDR3 sequence (DNA): TGTGCCAGCATCTCGGTGCCCGGGATGATGCAGTATTTT. Translation: CASISVPGMMQYF. This chain joins TRBV7-2 and TRBJ2-3; TRBD2 might be the D (5 bases). CDR1 SGHTA and CDR2 FQGNSA come from the germline V gene. The V and J ends lost 7 bases and 11 bases respectively, with 19 bases between them. The CDR3 loop spans 13 amino acids. The variable domain in full, with the rest retrieved from reference TRBV7-2 and TRBJ2-3, is GAGVSQSPSNKVTEKGKDVELRCDPISGHTALYWYRQSLGQGLEFLIYFQGNSAPDKSGLPSDRFSAERTGGSVSTLTIQRTQQEDSAVYLCASISVPGMMQYFGPGTRLTVL.

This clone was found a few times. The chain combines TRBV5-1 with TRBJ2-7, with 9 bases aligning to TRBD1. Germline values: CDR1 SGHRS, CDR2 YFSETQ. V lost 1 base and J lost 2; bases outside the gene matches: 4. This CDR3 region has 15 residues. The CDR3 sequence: CASSLYGQGTYEQYF. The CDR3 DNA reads TGCGCCAGCAGCTTGTACGGACAGGGGACCTACGAGCAGTACTTC.

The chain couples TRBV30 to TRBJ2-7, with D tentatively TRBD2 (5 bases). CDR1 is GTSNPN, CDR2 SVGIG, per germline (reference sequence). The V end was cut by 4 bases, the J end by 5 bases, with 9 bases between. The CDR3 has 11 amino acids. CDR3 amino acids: CAWTEGHEQYF. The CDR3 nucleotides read TGTGCCTGGACTGAGGGTCACGAGCAGTACTTC.

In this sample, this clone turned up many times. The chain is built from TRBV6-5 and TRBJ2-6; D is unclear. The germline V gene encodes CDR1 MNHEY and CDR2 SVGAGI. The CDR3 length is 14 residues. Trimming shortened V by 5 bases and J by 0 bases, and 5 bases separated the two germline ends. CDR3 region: CASSRDSGANVLTF. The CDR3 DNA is TGTGCCAGCAGTCGAGACTCTGGGGCCAACGTCCTGACTTTC.

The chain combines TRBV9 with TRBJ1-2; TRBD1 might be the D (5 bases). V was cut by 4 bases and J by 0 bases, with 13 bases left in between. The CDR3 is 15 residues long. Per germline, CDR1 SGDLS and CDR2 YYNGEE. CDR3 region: CASSSRGRSNYGYTF. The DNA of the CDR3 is TGTGCCAGCAGCTCACGGGGCAGATCTAACTATGGCTACACCTTC.

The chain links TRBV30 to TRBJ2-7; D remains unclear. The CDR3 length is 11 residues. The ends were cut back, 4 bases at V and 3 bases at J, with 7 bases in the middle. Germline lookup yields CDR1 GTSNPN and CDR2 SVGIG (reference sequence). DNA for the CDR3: TGTGCCTGGACGAGGCTCTACGAGCAGTACTTC. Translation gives CAWTRLYEQYF. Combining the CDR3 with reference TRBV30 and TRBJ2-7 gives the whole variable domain SQTIHQWPATLVQPVGSPLSLECTVEGTSNPNLYWYRQAAGRGLQLLFYSVGIGQISSEVPQNLSASRPQDRQFILSSKKLLLSDSGFYLCAWTRLYEQYFGPGTRLTVT.

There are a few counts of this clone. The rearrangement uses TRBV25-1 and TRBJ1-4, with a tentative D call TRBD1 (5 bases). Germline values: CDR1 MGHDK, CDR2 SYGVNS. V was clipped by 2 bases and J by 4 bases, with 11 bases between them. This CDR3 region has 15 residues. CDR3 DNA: TGTGCCAGCAGTGAACCCGGGGCAAGTAATGAAAAACTGTTTTTT. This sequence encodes CASSEPGASNEKLFF.

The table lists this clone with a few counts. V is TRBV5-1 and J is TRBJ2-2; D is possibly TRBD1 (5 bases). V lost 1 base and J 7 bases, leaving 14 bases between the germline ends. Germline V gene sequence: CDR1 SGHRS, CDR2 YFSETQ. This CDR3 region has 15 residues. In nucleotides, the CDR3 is TGCGCCAGCAGCTTGCTCCCGCAGGGTAACGGGGAGCTGTTTTTT. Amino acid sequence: CASSLLPQGNGELFF.

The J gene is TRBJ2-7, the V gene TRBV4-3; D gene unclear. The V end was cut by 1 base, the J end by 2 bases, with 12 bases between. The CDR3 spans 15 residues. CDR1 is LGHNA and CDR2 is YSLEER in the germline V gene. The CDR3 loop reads CASSQVYPAPYEQYF. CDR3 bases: TGCGCCAGCAGCCAAGTCTATCCAGCGCCCTACGAGCAGTACTTC.

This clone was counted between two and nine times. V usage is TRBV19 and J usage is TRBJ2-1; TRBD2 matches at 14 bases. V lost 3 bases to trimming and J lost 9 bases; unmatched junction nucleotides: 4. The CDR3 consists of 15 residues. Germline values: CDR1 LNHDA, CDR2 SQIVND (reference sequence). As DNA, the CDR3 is TGTGCCAGTAGTATCGGGACTAGCGGGAGTGCTGAGCAGTTCTTC. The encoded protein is CASSIGTSGSAEQFF.

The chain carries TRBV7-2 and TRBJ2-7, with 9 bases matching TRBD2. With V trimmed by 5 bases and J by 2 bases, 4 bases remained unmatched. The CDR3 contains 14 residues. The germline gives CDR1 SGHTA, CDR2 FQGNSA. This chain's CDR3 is CASSPTSGAYEQYF. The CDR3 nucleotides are TGTGCCAGCAGCCCGACTAGCGGTGCCTACGAGCAGTACTTC.

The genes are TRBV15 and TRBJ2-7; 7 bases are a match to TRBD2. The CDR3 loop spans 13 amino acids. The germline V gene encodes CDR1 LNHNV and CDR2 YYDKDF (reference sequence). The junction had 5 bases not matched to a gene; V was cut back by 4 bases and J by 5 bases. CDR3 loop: CATSTVREDEQYF. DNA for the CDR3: TGTGCCACCAGCACAGTACGGGAGGACGAGCAGTACTTC.

In nucleotides, the CDR3 is TGTGCCAGCAGCCCCATAGCGGCTCCCACAGATACGCAGTATTTT. Protein: CASSPIAAPTDTQYF. The chain uses TRBV7-4 and TRBJ2-3; tentatively, D is TRBD2 (6 bases). The CDR3 is made up of 15 amino acids. V dropped 5 bases and J dropped 2 bases, with 14 bases sitting between them. Germline V gives CDR1 SGHVT, CDR2 SQSDAQ.

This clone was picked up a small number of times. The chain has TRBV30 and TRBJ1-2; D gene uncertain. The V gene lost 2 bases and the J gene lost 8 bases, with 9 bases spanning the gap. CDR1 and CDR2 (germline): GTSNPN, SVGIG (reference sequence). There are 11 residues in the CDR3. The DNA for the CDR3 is TGTGCCTGGAGTTCCCTACGGGGCTACACCTTC. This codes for CAWSSLRGYTF.

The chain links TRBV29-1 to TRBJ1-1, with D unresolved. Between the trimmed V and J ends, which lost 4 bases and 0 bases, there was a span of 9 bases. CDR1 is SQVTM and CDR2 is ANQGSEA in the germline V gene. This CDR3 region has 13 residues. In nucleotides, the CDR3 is TGCAGCGTTGGCGGGGTAATGAACACTGAAGCTTTCTTT. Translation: CSVGGVMNTEAFF.

The CDR3 DNA reads as TGTGCCAGTAGTATACGACAGGGTGAAGAGACCCAGTACTTC. It specifies CASSIRQGEETQYF. V gene TRBV19 combines with J gene TRBJ2-5; 7 bases align to TRBD1. This CDR3 is 14 amino acids long. Germline lookup yields CDR1 LNHDA and CDR2 SQIVND (reference sequence). With V trimmed by 2 bases and J by 3 bases, 3 bases remained unmatched.

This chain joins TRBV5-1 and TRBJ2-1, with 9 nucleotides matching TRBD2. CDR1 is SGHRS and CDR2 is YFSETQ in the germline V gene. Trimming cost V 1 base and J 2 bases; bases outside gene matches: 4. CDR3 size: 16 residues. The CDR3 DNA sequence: TGCGCCAGCAGCTTGTTGACTAGCGGACCCTACAATGAGCAGTTCTTC. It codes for CASSLLTSGPYNEQFF.

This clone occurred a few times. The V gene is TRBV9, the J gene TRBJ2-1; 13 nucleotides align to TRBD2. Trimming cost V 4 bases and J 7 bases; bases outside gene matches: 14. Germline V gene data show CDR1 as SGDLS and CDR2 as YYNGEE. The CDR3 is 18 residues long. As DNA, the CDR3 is TGTGCCAGCAGCTATTCCGGACTAGCGGGAGTCCAGGGTAATGAGCAGTTCTTC. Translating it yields CASSYSGLAGVQGNEQFF.

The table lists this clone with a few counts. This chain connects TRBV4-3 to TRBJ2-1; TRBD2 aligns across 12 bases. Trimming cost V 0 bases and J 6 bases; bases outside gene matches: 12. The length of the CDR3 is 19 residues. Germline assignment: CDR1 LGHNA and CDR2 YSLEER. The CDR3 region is CASSQDISLAGGRFNEQFF. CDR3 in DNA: TGCGCCAGCAGCCAAGATATTAGCCTAGCGGGAGGGCGATTCAATGAGCAGTTCTTC.

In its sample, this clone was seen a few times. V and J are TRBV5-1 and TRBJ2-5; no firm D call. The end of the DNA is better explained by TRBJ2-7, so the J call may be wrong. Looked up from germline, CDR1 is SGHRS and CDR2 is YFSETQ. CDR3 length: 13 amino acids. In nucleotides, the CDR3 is TGCGCCAGCAGCCAGAGTGGAGCCTACGAGCAGTACTTC. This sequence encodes CASSQSGAYEQYF.

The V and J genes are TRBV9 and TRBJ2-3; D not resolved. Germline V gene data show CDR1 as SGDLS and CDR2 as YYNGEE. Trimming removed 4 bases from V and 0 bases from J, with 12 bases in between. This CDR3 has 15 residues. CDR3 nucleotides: TGTGCCAGCAGCAAGAGTAGCATTAGCACAGATACGCAGTATTTT. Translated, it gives CASSKSSISTDTQYF. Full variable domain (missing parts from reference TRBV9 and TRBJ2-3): DSGVTQTPKHLITATGQRVTLRCSPRSGDLSVYWYQQSLDQGLQFLIQYYNGEERAKGNILERFSAQQFPDLHSELNLSSLELGDSALYFCASSKSSISTDTQYFGPGTRLTVL.

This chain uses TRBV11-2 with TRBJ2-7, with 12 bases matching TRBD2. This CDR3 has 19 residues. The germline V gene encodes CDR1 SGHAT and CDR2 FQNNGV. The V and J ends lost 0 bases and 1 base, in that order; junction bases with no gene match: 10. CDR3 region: CASSLDGSLLAGGSYEQYF. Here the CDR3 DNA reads TGTGCCAGCAGCTTAGATGGGTCCCTACTAGCGGGAGGATCCTACGAGCAGTACTTC. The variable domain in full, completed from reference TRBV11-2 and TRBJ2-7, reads EAGVAQSPRYKIIEKRQSVAFWCNPISGHATLYWYQQILGQGPKLLIQFQNNGVVDDSQLPKDRFSAERLKGVDSTLKIQPAKLEDSAVYLCASSLDGSLLAGGSYEQYFGPGTRLTVT.

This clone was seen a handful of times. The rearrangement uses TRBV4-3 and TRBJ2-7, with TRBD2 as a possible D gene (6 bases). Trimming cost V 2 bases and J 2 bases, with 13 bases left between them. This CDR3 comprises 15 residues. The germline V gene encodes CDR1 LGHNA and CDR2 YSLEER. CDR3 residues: CASSQTGRTTYEQYF. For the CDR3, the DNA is TGCGCCAGCAGCCAAACGGGGCGGACTACCTACGAGCAGTACTTC.

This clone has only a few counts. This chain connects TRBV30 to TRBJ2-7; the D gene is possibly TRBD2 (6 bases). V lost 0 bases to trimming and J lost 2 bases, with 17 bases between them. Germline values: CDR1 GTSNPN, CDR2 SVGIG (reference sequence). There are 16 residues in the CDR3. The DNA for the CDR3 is TGTGCCTGGAGTGTACTACGTTCGGGACTCCCCTACGAGCAGTACTTC. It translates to CAWSVLRSGLPYEQYF.